The TCR beta chain under discussion was sequenced for a study of blood T cell repertoires in COVID-19. Overall study context: Samples taken during acute and convalescent COVID-19 were collected in the United States, Italy and Spain. Nucleic acid was either cDNA or gDNA, and it came from T cells, B-cell-depleted T cells, or PBMCs.

The protocol was immunoSEQ multiplex PCR, while the TCRdb copy is restricted to in-frame clones and leaves out a portion. Among 150,000 to 200,000 clones listed, 70% to 90% were seen once. This clonotype was obtained from a human donor with active or convalescent COVID-19. The donor label of this sample is uncertain. Sequencing input: peripheral blood.

Here the CDR3 reads CASSLGTGIHEQFF. CDR3 nucleotide sequence: TGTGCCAGCAGCTTAGGTACAGGGATTCATGAGCAGTTCTTC. The V call is TRBV7-9, the J call TRBJ2-1, with a weak D call TRBD1 (6 bases). The V and J ends lost 1 base and 8 bases respectively, with 12 bases between them. Germline assignment: CDR1 SEHNR and CDR2 FQNEAQ (reference sequence). The CDR3 runs to 14 residues.